This TCR beta chain came from a study of vaccination and CD4 T cells after COVID-19. Study background: Control cultures, each given a CEFX pool, an HIV-1 Nef pool, or no peptide, were included.

The CDR3 has 16 amino acids. In germline, CDR1 is MDHEN, CDR2 SYDVKM. After removal of 3 bases from V and 5 bases from J, the junction contained 11 bases not matched to a gene. As concerns this clonotype: Its antigen is not identified.

The treatment denotes: approximately 9-day PBMC culture with coronavirus spike peptide pools or control peptides (ViraFEST assay). Cultured CD4+ T cell DNA was sequenced using the Oncomine TCR Beta short-read assay. TCRdb used MiXCR to reprocess the PCR reads, holding one entry per CDR3 protein. The sample shows over 15,000 distinct CDR3 sequences, approximately 45% of them seen only once. Specimen: CD4+ T cells from blood, cultured in vitro, collected after SARS-CoV-2 vaccination. The receptor comes from a human donor who had recovered from COVID-19. This chain links TRBV28 with TRBJ2-5; 8 bases line up with TRBD2. CDR3 sequence reads: CASSLGGAGDKETQYF. As DNA, the CDR3 is TGTGCCAGCAGTTTGGGGGGAGCGGGAGACAAGGAGACCCAGTACTTC.